Below are 32 T cell receptor beta chains sequenced from a single sample in a study of CXCR3-negative and CXCR3-positive naive CD8 T cells (dated by TCRdb to between 2018 and 2021). Findings and caveats that apply to the study as a whole: Compared with CXCR3-negative naive cells, CXCR3-positive naive cells had TRB CDR3s with higher hydrophobicity (lower Kidera factor 4), lower energy, and higher strength and volume indices.

Sequencing was carried out with a NextSeq 550. The Human TCR Profiling Kit (MiLaboratory) was used to prepare UMI-labeled 5' RACE TRB cDNA libraries. TCRdb reprocessed the reads, so every CDR3 protein sequence counts as one entry and DNA is not shown. The table kept for this sample lists 150,000 to 180,000 distinct CDR3 sequences. The biggest ten clones account for 0.45% to 0.6% of the sample. Their antigens are not known. The specimen sequenced was naive CXCR3+ CD8+ T cells from blood. The cell subset or site label, read with the paper, signifies: CD45RO-CCR7+CD27+CD95- naive CD8+ T cells expressing CXCR3 (TNR3+). The source of these receptors is a human donor in good health. Some clones in this sample may be carry-over from other donors' samples.

This chain links TRBV4-1 with TRBJ2-1. Per the germline V gene, CDR1 is MGHRA and CDR2 is YSYEKL. The CDR3 contains 16 residues. The CDR3 region is CASSQDDGSSYNEQFF.

This chain links TRBV5-4 with TRBJ2-1; TCRdb outputs TRBD2, but without DNA this stays unchecked. CDR3 length: 15 residues. Germline CDR1 and CDR2: SGHNT and YYREEE (reference sequence). CDR3 protein: CASSADYRGSNEQFF.

V is TRBV28 and J is TRBJ2-7; TCRdb picks TRBD1, but there is no DNA to check that call. This CDR3 contains 14 residues. Germline values: CDR1 MDHEN, CDR2 SYDVKM. Here the CDR3 reads CASSSVLGRDEQYF. Drawing the rest from reference TRBV28 and TRBJ2-7, the complete variable domain is DVKVTQSSRYLVKRTGEKVFLECVQDMDHENMFWYRQDPGLGLRLIYFSYDVKMKEKGDIPEGYSVSREKKERFSLILESASTNQTSMYLCASSSVLGRDEQYFGPGTRLTVT.

The chain carries TRBV7-9 and TRBJ1-2. CDR3 length: 16 amino acids. CDR1 and CDR2 from the germline V gene are SEHNR and FQNEAQ (reference sequence). CDR3 region: CASTAGTDTSPYGYTF.

The V call is TRBV29-1, the J call TRBJ1-1; there is no DNA to check the TCRdb D call of TRBD1. Germline V gene data show CDR1 as SQVTM and CDR2 as ANQGSEA. CDR3 length equals 11 residues. The CDR3: CSTGSDTEAFF.

The chain has TRBV12-3 or TRBV12-4 and TRBJ2-2; with no DNA, the TCRdb D assignment of TRBD2 cannot be verified. This CDR3 has 15 residues. The CDR3: CASSLRGLHTGELFF.

The chain couples TRBV5-1 to TRBJ2-1; without DNA, the TCRdb call of TRBD1 cannot be checked. Germline CDR1 reads SGHRS; CDR2 reads YFSETQ. The CDR3 consists of 18 residues. Here the CDR3 reads CASSLAKSQGRSYNEQFF.

The chain has TRBV28 and TRBJ2-7; the TRBD2 assignment by TCRdb is unverifiable without DNA. Germline V lookup: CDR1 MDHEN, CDR2 SYDVKM. This CDR3 contains 15 residues. This chain's CDR3 is CASSLLPATLAEQYF.

This rearrangement joins TRBV6-5 to TRBJ2-7. Looked up from germline, CDR1 is MNHEY and CDR2 is SVGAGI. The CDR3 extends over 14 amino acids. CDR3: CASSYGQNPIEQYF.

The V and J genes are TRBV9 and TRBJ2-7; TCRdb designates TRBD1, a call that cannot be tested without DNA. Per germline, CDR1 SGDLS and CDR2 YYNGEE. This CDR3 is built from 14 residues. The CDR3 loop reads CASSQRGPYDEQYF.

V gene TRBV20-1 combines with J gene TRBJ2-1; checking the TCRdb D call of TRBD2 is not possible without DNA. The length of the CDR3 is 18 residues. Germline lookup yields CDR1 DFQATT and CDR2 SNEGSKA (reference sequence). The CDR3 sequence: CSATPEEREIVSYNEQFF.

V and J are TRBV6-5 and TRBJ1-4. The CDR3 length is 15 residues. Germline CDR1 reads MNHEY; CDR2 reads SVGAGI. The CDR3: CASRESEATNEKLFF.

V usage is TRBV20-1 and J usage is TRBJ1-1; the TRBD1 assignment by TCRdb is unverifiable without DNA. The CDR3 extends over 13 amino acids. The germline V gene encodes CDR1 DFQATT and CDR2 SNEGSKA (reference sequence). Here the CDR3 reads CSARFPGQSEAFF.

This chain connects TRBV10-3 to TRBJ2-5; the TRBD1 assignment by TCRdb is unverifiable without DNA. This CDR3 spans 15 amino acids. Germline V gene data show CDR1 as ENHRY and CDR2 as SYGVKD. The CDR3 spells CAISPQDREQETQYF.

The chain employs TRBV27 and TRBJ2-1; TCRdb proposes TRBD1, but this gene call is untestable without DNA. Germline V gene sequence: CDR1 MNHEY, CDR2 SMNVEV (reference sequence). CDR3 length: 13 residues. The CDR3 region is CASSSQQGSEQFF.

V gene TRBV29-1 combines with J gene TRBJ2-7; absent DNA, TCRdb's TRBD1 call cannot be checked. The germline CDR1 and CDR2 sequences are SQVTM and ANQGSEA. The CDR3 has 12 amino acids. CDR3 region: CSGTGGRNEQYF.

The chain recombines TRBV20-1 with TRBJ2-1. This CDR3 is built from 14 residues. The germline CDR1 and CDR2 sequences are DFQATT and SNEGSKA (reference sequence). This chain's CDR3 is CSARDTGVLNEQFF.

V usage is TRBV20-1 and J usage is TRBJ2-7; TCRdb gives TRBD1 as the D gene, but with no DNA this cannot be confirmed. The V gene's germline CDR1 is DFQATT and CDR2 SNEGSKA (reference sequence). This CDR3 comprises 13 residues. The chain's CDR3 is CSASPPGAHEQCF.

The V and J genes are TRBV12-3 or TRBV12-4 and TRBJ2-6; TCRdb indicates TRBD2, and absent DNA this call remains unverified. The CDR3 contains 16 residues. CDR3 in amino acids: CASSATGGSGANVLTF.

The chain carries TRBV29-1 and TRBJ1-2. Germline assignment: CDR1 SQVTM and CDR2 ANQGSEA. The CDR3 consists of 11 residues. CDR3 sequence: CSVERGDGYTF.

The V call is TRBV5-6, the J call TRBJ1-1. This CDR3 comprises 16 residues. The germline gives CDR1 SGHDT, CDR2 YYEEEE. Here the CDR3 reads CASSFGGRMGGPEAFF.

V usage is TRBV4-3 and J usage is TRBJ1-2. CDR3 length: 13 residues. Germline V lookup: CDR1 LGHNA, CDR2 YSLEER. The CDR3 sequence is CASSQEGSYGYTF.

The J gene is TRBJ2-7, the V gene TRBV29-1; the D call from TCRdb, TRBD2, cannot be confirmed without DNA. The germline CDR1 and CDR2 sequences are SQVTM and ANQGSEA. The CDR3 is 15 residues long. This CDR3 is CSVVGMKGGSCEQYF.

V gene TRBV29-1 combines with J gene TRBJ1-1; TCRdb's D call, TRBD1, is unchecked because there is no DNA. CDR3 size: 16 residues. CDR1 is SQVTM, CDR2 ANQGSEA, per germline. The CDR3: CSVRAMPGQVNTEAFF.

The rearrangement uses TRBV21-1 and TRBJ1-2; the D call of TRBD1 rests on TCRdb alone, since no DNA is present to check it. TRBV21-1 is given as a pseudogene. The CDR3 loop spans 13 amino acids. The CDR3 is CASSKYAGHGYTF.

This chain uses TRBV7-9 with TRBJ2-7; TCRdb selects TRBD1, and the lack of DNA leaves this call unchecked. The CDR3 sequence is 15 residues long. The V gene's germline CDR1 is SEHNR and CDR2 FQNEAQ (reference sequence). CDR3 protein: CASSYGQGRSYEQYF.

V gene TRBV7-9 combines with J gene TRBJ2-5; TCRdb reports TRBD1, a call that lacks DNA to check it against. CDR1 and CDR2 (germline): SEHNR, FQNEAQ (reference sequence). This CDR3 has 14 residues. The CDR3: CASSWTGDWETQYF.

V gene TRBV6-5 combines with J gene TRBJ2-1; TCRdb gives TRBD1 as the D gene, but with no DNA this cannot be confirmed. Germline assignment: CDR1 MNHEY and CDR2 SVGAGI. This CDR3 spans 11 amino acids. The CDR3 loop is CASTLGNEQFF.

The chain uses TRBV9 and TRBJ2-3; TCRdb picks TRBD2, but there is no DNA to check that call. The CDR3 totals 14 residues. The germline gives CDR1 SGDLS, CDR2 YYNGEE. CDR3 amino acids: CASSVVGSGDTQYF.

The chain couples TRBV19 to TRBJ2-3; TCRdb indicates TRBD1, and absent DNA this call remains unverified. Germline CDR1 LNHDA, CDR2 SQIVND (reference sequence). This CDR3 is built from 16 residues. This chain's CDR3 is CASSIGTGPSTDTQYF.

This chain uses TRBV28 with TRBJ2-5; TCRdb picks TRBD2, but there is no DNA to check that call. The CDR3 spans 15 residues. The germline V gene has CDR1 MDHEN and CDR2 SYDVKM. CDR3 residues: CASSLSSGSGETQYF.

The V and J genes are TRBV7-9 and TRBJ2-1. Germline CDR1 and CDR2: SEHNR and FQNEAQ (reference sequence). This CDR3 spans 15 amino acids. The CDR3 is CASSLAGSSYNEQFF.